The T cell receptor beta chain under discussion was sequenced for a study of cytomegalovirus exposure and HLA in healthy donors. Broader study findings: Testing in vitro showed three CMV-associated chains specific for CMV antigens.

With respect to this clone: Its matching antigen is unknown.

Use of 60 Vbeta and 13 Jbeta primers characterized the PCR. Clones were read by immunoSEQ multiplex PCR, and TCRdb kept only the in-frame ones, dropping some. The sample table includes 150,000 to 200,000 clones. This sequence was found in a woman aged 18-29 years in good health and CMV-seropositive. The sequencing input was PBMCs.

The CDR3 nucleotides read TGTGCCAGCTCACCCGAAGGGGCCGGGGAGCTGTTTTTT. Translation gives CASSPEGAGELFF. V and J are TRBV18 and TRBJ2-2; TRBD1 might be the D (5 bases). The length of the CDR3 is 13 residues. Germline V gene data show CDR1 as KGHSH and CDR2 as LQKENI. V shed 3 bases and J shed 6 bases, with 8 bases lying between them.